These 7 T cell receptor beta chains originate from one sample sequenced in a study of vaccination effects on CD4 cells after COVID-19. Here immunoSEQ multiplex PCR was the method, and the copy in TCRdb shows in-frame clones only, minus some. The sample shows 25,000 to 35,000 clones, more than 65% of them seen only once. Sequencing was preceded by expansion of antigen-specific CD4+ T cells with viral peptide pools in the ViraFEST assay. Culture proceeded for 10 days, and CD4+ T cells were then isolated. Two doses of either BNT162b2 or mRNA-1273 were given to each participant. Antigens of these TCRs are unknown. The sequenced sample was CD4+ T cells from PBMCs cultured with HCoV-229E spike peptides, obtained after COVID-19 vaccination. The receptors were sampled from a human donor who received a COVID-19 vaccine.

This clone was found a few times. This chain uses TRBV7-8 with TRBJ2-6; 8 bases are shared with TRBD1. J gave up 1 base and V 2 bases, and 4 bases lay outside the gene matches. CDR1 and CDR2 (germline): SGHVS, FQNEAQ. This CDR3 is 17 amino acids long. The CDR3 protein is CASSLRQGRSGANVLTF. CDR3 DNA: TGTGCCAGCAGCTTAAGACAGGGGCGTTCTGGGGCCAACGTCCTGACTTTC.

Concerning this clone: Other DNA sequences in the same sample also yield this CDR3. The V and J genes are TRBV5-1 and TRBJ1-2; a weak D match, TRBD1 (5 bases). CDR3 size: 13 residues. Trimming cost V 0 bases and J 4 bases, with 7 bases left between them. CDR1 SGHRS and CDR2 YFSETQ come from the germline V gene. CDR3 sequence: CASSLGGIYGYTF. Here the CDR3 DNA reads TGCGCCAGCAGCTTGGGGGGGATCTATGGCTACACCTTC.

This clone was picked up a small number of times. The V call is TRBV7-9, the J call TRBJ1-6; D possibly corresponds to TRBD1 (6 bases). Germline V gene sequence: CDR1 SEHNR, CDR2 FQNEAQ (reference sequence). V dropped 2 bases and J dropped 9 bases, with 14 bases sitting between them. The CDR3 is 15 residues long. The chain's CDR3 is CASSLSTGAVSPLHF. CDR3 DNA sequence: TGTGCCAGCAGCTTATCGACAGGAGCGGTTTCACCCCTCCACTTT.

The chain employs TRBV10-1 and TRBJ1-6; TRBD1 might be the D (5 bases). This CDR3 comprises 13 residues. V lost 4 bases and J lost 12, with 13 bases in between. Per the germline V gene, CDR1 is WNHNN and CDR2 is SYGVQD (reference sequence). The CDR3 bases are TGCGCCAGCAGTGCGGCCACAGGCCTACCCCTCCACTTT. As protein: CASSAATGLPLHF.

The V gene is TRBV3-1 (or the pseudogene TRBV3-2), the J gene TRBJ2-5; D uncertain. V was trimmed by 0 bases and J by 1 base, leaving 3 bases between them. CDR1 is LGHDT and CDR2 is YNNKEL in the germline V gene (reference sequence). The CDR3 has 13 residues. The CDR3 DNA reads as TGTGCCAGCAGCCAAGATACCCAAGAGACCCAGTACTTC. Protein sequence: CASSQDTQETQYF.

This clone has only one observation. The chain recombines TRBV29-1 with TRBJ1-5; possible D gene TRBD1, 5 bases. Trimming removed 6 bases at V and 3 bases at J, with 15 bases between. Germline V CDR1 and CDR2: SQVTM, ANQGSEA. CDR3 length equals 14 residues. CDR3 protein: CSVRDGLLNQPQHF. The DNA for the CDR3 is TGCAGCGTGCGGGACGGCCTCCTCAATCAGCCCCAGCATTTT.

The chain is built from TRBV5-5 and TRBJ2-1, with 11 bases aligning to TRBD2. Germline lookup yields CDR1 SGHKS and CDR2 YYEKEE (reference sequence). CDR3 length: 19 residues. V dropped 0 bases and J dropped 2; count of bases not matched to a gene: 10. Here the CDR3 reads CASSLELAGAPGAYNEQFF. The DNA for the CDR3 is TGTGCCAGCAGCTTGGAACTAGCGGGAGCCCCGGGGGCCTACAATGAGCAGTTCTTC.